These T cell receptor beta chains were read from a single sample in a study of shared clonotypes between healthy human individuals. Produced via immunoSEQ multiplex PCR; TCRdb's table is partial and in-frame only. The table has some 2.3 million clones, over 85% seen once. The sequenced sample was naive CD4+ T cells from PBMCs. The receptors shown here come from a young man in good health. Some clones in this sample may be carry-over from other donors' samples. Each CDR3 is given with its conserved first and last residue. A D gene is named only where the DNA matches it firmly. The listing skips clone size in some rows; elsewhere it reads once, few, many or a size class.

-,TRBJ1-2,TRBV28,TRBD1,TGTGCCACCGAGAGGGGGGGACAGGGTTGGGGCTACACCTTC,CATERGGQGWGYTF
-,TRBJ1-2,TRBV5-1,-,TGCGCCAGCAGATATCAAGATAACTATGGCTACACCTTC,CASRYQDNYGYTF
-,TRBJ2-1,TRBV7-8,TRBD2,TGTGCCAGCAGCTTAGCGCATCGAGCGGGGGCCTGGTACAATGAGCAGTTCTTC,CASSLAHRAGAWYNEQFF
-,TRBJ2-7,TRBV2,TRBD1,TGTGCCAGCAGTGAGGCTACAGGGGGCGAGCAGTACTTC,CASSEATGGEQYF
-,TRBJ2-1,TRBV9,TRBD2,TGTGCCAGCAGCTTGCAAGGCGGTAGCGGGAGTTGGAATGAGCAGTTCTTC,CASSLQGGSGSWNEQFF
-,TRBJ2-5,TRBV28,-,TGTGCCAGCAGTTTACCGGGTCCTGGCCAAGAGACCCAGTACTTC,CASSLPGPGQETQYF
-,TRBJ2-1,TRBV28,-,TGTGCCAGCAGTTTATGGTCCAATGAGCAGTTCTTC,CASSLWSNEQFF
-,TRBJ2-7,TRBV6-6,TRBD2,TGTGCCAGCAGTGGGACTAGCGGAGGCTACGAGCAGTACTTC,CASSGTSGGYEQYF
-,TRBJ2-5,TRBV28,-,TGTGCCAGCAAGTTAGACGAGACCCAGTACTTC,CASKLDETQYF
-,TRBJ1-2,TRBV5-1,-,TGCGCCAGCAGCTTGGACATCCGAGGCTACACCTTC,CASSLDIRGYTF
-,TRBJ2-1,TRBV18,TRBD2,TGTGCCAGCTCACCTCGCGGAGGGCTAGCGGGTCCGCCCCCTGATTACAATGAGCAGTTCTTC,CASSPRGGLAGPPPDYNEQFF
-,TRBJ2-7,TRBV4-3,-,TGCGCCAGCAGCCAAGCCGGCTATTCCCACTACGAGCAGTACTTC,CASSQAGYSHYEQYF
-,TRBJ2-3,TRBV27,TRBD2,TGTGCCAGCGTCCCCGCTGGCGGGAGGGCGACAGATACGCAGTATTTT,CASVPAGGRATDTQYF
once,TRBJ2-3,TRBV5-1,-,TGCGCCAGCAGAACCACCATGGGGGGCACAGATACGCAGTATTTT,CASRTTMGGTDTQYF
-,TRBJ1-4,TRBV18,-,TGTGCCAGCTCACAGCCAGGAAAGCTCACAGAAAAACTGTTTTTT,CASSQPGKLTEKLFF
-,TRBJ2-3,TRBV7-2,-,TGTGCCAGCAGCCCGGTCGGCACAGATACGCAGTATTTT,CASSPVGTDTQYF
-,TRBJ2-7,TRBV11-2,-,TGTGCCAGCAGCTTAGATCAAGGCGAGACCTACGAGCAGTACTTC,CASSLDQGETYEQYF
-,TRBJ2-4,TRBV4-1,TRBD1,TGCGCCAGCAGCCAATCCCTTCAACAGGGGGGTAAAGAAAACATTCAGTACTTC,CASSQSLQQGGKENIQYF
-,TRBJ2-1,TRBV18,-,TGTGCCAGCTCACCCACTCGAGGGAGCTCCTACAATGAGCAGTTCTTC,CASSPTRGSSYNEQFF
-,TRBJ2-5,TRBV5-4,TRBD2,TGTGCCAGCAGCTCAACCCTAGCGGGAGGGGAGACCCAGTACTTC,CASSSTLAGGETQYF
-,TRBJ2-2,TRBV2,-,TGTGCCAGAGGGAATACCGGGGAGCTGTTTTTT,CARGNTGELFF
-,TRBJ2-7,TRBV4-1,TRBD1,TGCGCCAGCAGCCAAGATCCCCAGGGGGCCTACGAGCAGTACTTC,CASSQDPQGAYEQYF
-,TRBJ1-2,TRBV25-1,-,TGTGCCAGCAGTGAATACAGGGACAACTATGGCTACACCTTC,CASSEYRDNYGYTF
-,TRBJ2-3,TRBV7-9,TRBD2,TGTGCCAGCAGTCCACTAGCGGGATACGATACGCAGTATTTT,CASSPLAGYDTQYF
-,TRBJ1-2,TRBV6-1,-,TGTGCCAGCAGAGACGGACGGATCTATGGCTACACCTTC,CASRDGRIYGYTF
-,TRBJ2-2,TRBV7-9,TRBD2,TGTGCCAGCAGCTTAGTGCGGGGGACTAGCCCTTCCGGGGAGCTGTTTTTT,CASSLVRGTSPSGELFF
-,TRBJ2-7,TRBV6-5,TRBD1,TGTGCCAGCAGTTACTCGATAGGACAGGGGGACTACGAGCAGTACTTC,CASSYSIGQGDYEQYF
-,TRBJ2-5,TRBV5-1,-,TGCGCCAGCAGCCTAAGTCCCACGGGGCAAGAGACCCAGTACTTC,CASSLSPTGQETQYF
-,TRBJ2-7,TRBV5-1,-,TGCGCCAGCAGCTCCCGGGAGCAGGGTTTATACGAGCAGTACTTC,CASSSREQGLYEQYF
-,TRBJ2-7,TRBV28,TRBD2,TGTGCCAGCAGTCCATCACTAGCGGGCTCCTACGAGCAGTACTTC,CASSPSLAGSYEQYF
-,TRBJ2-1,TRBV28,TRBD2,TGTGCCAGCAGCCCCGGGACTAGCGGACTTACGGTCAATGAGCAGTTCTTC,CASSPGTSGLTVNEQFF
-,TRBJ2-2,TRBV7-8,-,TGTGCCAGCAGCTTAGGAGACACCGGGGAGCTGTTTTTT,CASSLGDTGELFF
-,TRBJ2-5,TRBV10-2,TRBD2,TGCGCCAGCAGAGACGGGAGGGCCGGAGAGACCCAGTACTTC,CASRDGRAGETQYF
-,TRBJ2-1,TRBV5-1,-,TGCGCCAGCAGCAATGGCTCTGGTGTTTTCTACAATGAGCAGTTCTTC,CASSNGSGVFYNEQFF
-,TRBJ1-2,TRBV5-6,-,TGTGCCAGCAGCTTGCTTGACGGAGTAGACTATGGCTACACCTTC,CASSLLDGVDYGYTF
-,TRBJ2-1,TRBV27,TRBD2,TGTGCCAGCAGTTTGAGCGGGGGTAATGAGCAGTTCTTC,CASSLSGGNEQFF
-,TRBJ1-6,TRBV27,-,TGTGCCAGCACCCCCCGATTTAATTCACCCCTCCACTTT,CASTPRFNSPLHF
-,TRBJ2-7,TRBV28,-,TGTGCCAGCAGCCTCCGGATCGGACGGTGGCCCTACGAGCAGTACTTC,CASSLRIGRWPYEQYF
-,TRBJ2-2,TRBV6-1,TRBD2,TGTGCCGGAGGGACTAGCGGGAGCTGGACCGGGGAGCTGTTTTTT,CAGGTSGSWTGELFF
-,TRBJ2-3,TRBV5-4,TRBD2,TGTGCCAGCAGCTTGTATGCGGGAGGGCCGGGAGATACGCAGTATTTT,CASSLYAGGPGDTQYF
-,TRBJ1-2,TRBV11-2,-,TGTGCCAGCAGCTTAGAAGGGTTTGGCTACACCTTC,CASSLEGFGYTF
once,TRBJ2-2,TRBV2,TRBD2,TGTGCCAGCAGGGGGACTAGCGGGAGTGTAACCGGGGAGCTGTTTTTT,CASRGTSGSVTGELFF
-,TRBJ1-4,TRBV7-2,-,TGTGCCAGCAGCCCCCGAAAAATGGGTGAAAAACTGTTTTTT,CASSPRKMGEKLFF
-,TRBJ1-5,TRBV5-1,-,TGCGCCAGCAGCAGAGACGGGAATAGCAATCAGCCCCAGCATTTT,CASSRDGNSNQPQHF
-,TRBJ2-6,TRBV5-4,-,TGTGCCAGCAGCCCGACGCCAGGGTCCACTGGGGCCAACGTCCTGACTTTC,CASSPTPGSTGANVLTF
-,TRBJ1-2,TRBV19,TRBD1,TGTGCCAGTAGTGGCACCGGGACAGGGGTAAAAACCCCTAACTATGGCTACACCTTC,CASSGTGTGVKTPNYGYTF
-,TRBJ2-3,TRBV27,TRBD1,TGTGCCAGCAGTTCCTGGGACAGACTTAGCACAGATACGCAGTATTTT,CASSSWDRLSTDTQYF
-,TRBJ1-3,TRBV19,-,TGTGCCAGTAGTATAAGGGATCCTGGAAACACCATATATTTT,CASSIRDPGNTIYF
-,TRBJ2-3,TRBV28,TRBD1,TGTGCCAGCAGTTTTGGACAGGGGGCGAGGGATACGCAGTATTTT,CASSFGQGARDTQYF